The T cell receptor (beta chain) under discussion was sequenced for a study of a mutant IDH1 vaccine in newly diagnosed glioma. Study details: Sex distribution of treated patients was approximately 62% male and about 38% female; mean age was about 40 years. Previous treatment comprised radiotherapy, temozolomide, or both, mostly both. V12 corresponded to week 35 and V13 to week 47.

Specified time point: week 47, end of study. Every vaccine dose comprised 300 ug of mutant IDH1 20-mer peptide plus topical imiquimod. At weeks 1, 3, 5, 7, 11, 15, 19 and 23, patients received a vaccination, eight in all. TCRdb's table, derived via immunoSEQ multiplex PCR, lists solely in-frame clones and lacks some. The sample has 30,000 or so clones, roughly four fifths seen once; the top ten hold about 30%. Of note for this clone: Its target is unknown.

The V gene lost 2 bases and the J gene lost 1 base, with 17 bases spanning the gap. This CDR3 is built from 17 residues. The germline V gene encodes CDR1 SGHNT and CDR2 YYREEE (reference sequence). Sequencing was performed on PBMCs, taken from a glioma patient whose treatment included an IDH1 peptide vaccine. This chain uses TRBV5-4 with TRBJ2-3, with D perhaps matching TRBD1 (6 bases). This TCR derives from a man aged 25 to 45 with glioma. DNA for the CDR3: TGTGCCAGCAGCTTAGGGAGAGGTGGGGGCGGCACAGATACGCAGTATTTT. Encoded protein: CASSLGRGGGGTDTQYF.